This T cell receptor (beta chain) stems from a study of Ad26.COV2.S vaccination and SARS-CoV-2 variants. Overall study: Of the COV1001 trial arms, the Ad26.COV2.S arm included the donor. Each vaccinee took Ad26.COV2.S intramuscularly, once or twice 56 days apart.

The repertoire was sequenced with immunoSEQ multiplex PCR; TCRdb's copy has only in-frame clones and lacks some. The sample includes roughly 350,000 clones, 75% to 90% of them seen just once. This clone was observed a few times. Indicated treatment: roughly 19 received Ad26.COV2.S at low or high dose, single or two shots; roughly 5 received placebo; per-sample allocation not given. Each sample was drawn 63 days after the first injection (of vaccine or placebo). An adult of 18-55 years in Boston served as donor. Germline CDR1 SGHTA, CDR2 FQGNSA. The CDR3 extends over 15 amino acids. Trimming removed 2 bases at V and 5 bases at J, with 10 bases between.

V is TRBV7-2 and J is TRBJ1-6; a possible D gene is TRBD1 (6 bases). The sample was peripheral blood, taken in a trial of Ad26.COV2.S vaccine versus placebo. This receptor was taken from a person aged 18 to 59 who received the Ad26.COV2.S COVID-19 vaccine or a placebo. The CDR3 DNA sequence: TGTGCCAGCAGCTTAATAAAGGGGGATAATTCACCCCTCCACTTT. It encodes CASSLIKGDNSPLHF.